This TCR beta chain was found in a study of identifying expanded T cells in peripheral blood. The ends were cut back, 0 bases at V and 9 bases at J, with 10 bases in the middle. Germline CDR1 reads SGHRS; CDR2 reads YFSETQ. The CDR3 has 14 residues. Only in-frame clones appear in the TCRdb table, and some are missing; sequencing was by immunoSEQ multiplex PCR. The table shows approximately 110,000 clones, with about nine tenths occurring only once. This clone appeared a single time. What it binds is not known. Study-level results: Differentially abundant clones: 1 to 1.5 between replicates, 16.4 at around 2 weeks, more than 18 at four.

This clonotype was obtained from a person between 18 and 70 years old in good health. The sequencing input was blood. V gene TRBV5-1 combines with J gene TRBJ1-6; D gene unclear. In DNA, the CDR3 is TGCGCCAGCAGCTTGGACGTTACAAGTTCACCCCTCCACTTT. Its translation is CASSLDVTSSPLHF. The full variable domain, in which reference TRBV5-1 and TRBJ1-6 provide the parts outside the CDR3, is KAGVTQTPRYLIKTRGQQVTLSCSPISGHRSVSWYQQTPGQGLQFLFEYFSETQRNKGNFPGRFSGRQFSNSRSEMNVSTLELGDSALYLCASSLDVTSSPLHFGNGTRLTVT.